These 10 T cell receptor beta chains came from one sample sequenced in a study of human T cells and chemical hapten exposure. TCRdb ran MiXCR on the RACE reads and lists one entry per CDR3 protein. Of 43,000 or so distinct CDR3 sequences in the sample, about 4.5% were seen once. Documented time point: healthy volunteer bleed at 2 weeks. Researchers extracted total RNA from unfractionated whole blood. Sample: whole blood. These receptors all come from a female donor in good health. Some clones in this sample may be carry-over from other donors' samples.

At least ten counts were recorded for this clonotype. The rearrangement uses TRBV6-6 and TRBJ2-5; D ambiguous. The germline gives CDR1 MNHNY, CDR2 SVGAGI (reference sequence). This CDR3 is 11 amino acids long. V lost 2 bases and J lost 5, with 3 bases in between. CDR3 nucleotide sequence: TGTGCCAGCAGTTACATTGAGACCCAGTACTTC. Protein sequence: CASSYIETQYF.

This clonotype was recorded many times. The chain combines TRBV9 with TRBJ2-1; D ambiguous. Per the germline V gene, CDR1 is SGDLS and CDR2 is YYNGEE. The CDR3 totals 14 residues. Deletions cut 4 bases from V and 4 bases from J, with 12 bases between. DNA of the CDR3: TGTGCCAGCAGCCCCCGGGCCCCTTACAATGAGCAGTTCTTC. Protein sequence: CASSPRAPYNEQFF.

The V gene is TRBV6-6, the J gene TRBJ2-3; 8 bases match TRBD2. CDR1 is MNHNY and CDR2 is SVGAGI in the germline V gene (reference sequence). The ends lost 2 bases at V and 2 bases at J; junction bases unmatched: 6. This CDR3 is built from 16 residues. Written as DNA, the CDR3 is TGTGCCAGCAGTTACACCATAGCGGGGCACACAGATACGCAGTATTTT. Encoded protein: CASSYTIAGHTDTQYF.

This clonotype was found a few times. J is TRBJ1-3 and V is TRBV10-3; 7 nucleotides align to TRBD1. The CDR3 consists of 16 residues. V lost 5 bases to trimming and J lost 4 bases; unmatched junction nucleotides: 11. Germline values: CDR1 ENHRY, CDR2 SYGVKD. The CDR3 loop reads CAISNHGTVKGNTIYF. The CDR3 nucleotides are TGTGCCATCAGTAACCATGGGACAGTAAAAGGAAACACCATATATTTT.

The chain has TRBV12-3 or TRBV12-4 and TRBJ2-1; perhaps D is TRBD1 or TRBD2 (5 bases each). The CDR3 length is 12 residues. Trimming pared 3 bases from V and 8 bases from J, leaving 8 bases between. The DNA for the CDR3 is TGTGCCAGCAGTTTCGGGACCGATGAGCAGTTCTTC. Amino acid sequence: CASSFGTDEQFF.

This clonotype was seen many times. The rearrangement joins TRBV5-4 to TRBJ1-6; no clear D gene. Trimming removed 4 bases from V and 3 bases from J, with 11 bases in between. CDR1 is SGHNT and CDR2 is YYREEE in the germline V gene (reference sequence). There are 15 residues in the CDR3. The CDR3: CASSLPGLYNSPLHF. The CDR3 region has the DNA TGTGCCAGCAGCCTCCCCGGGCTCTATAATTCACCCCTCCACTTT. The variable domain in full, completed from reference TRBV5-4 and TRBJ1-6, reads ETGVTQSPTHLIKTRGQQVTLRCSSQSGHNTVSWYQQALGQGPQFIFQYYREEENGRGNFPPRFSGLQFPNYSSELNVNALELDDSALYLCASSLPGLYNSPLHFGNGTRLTVT.

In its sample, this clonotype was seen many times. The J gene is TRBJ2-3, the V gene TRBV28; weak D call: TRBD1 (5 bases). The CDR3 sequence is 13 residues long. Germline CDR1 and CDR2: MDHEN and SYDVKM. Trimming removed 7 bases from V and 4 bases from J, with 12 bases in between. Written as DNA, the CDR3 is TGTGCCAGCACCGAGCAGGGTGCAGATACGCAGTATTTT. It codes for CASTEQGADTQYF.

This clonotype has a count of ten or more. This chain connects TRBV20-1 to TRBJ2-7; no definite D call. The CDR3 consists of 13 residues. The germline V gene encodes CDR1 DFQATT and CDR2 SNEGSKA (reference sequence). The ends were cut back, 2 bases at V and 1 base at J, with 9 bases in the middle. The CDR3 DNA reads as TGCAGTGCTAGACCTGCCTATTCCTACGAGCAGTACTTC. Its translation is CSARPAYSYEQYF.

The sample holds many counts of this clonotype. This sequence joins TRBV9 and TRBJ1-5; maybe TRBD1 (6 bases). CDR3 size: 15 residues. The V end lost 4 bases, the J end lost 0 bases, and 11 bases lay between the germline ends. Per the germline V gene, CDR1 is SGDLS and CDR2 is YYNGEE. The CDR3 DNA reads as TGTGCCAGCAGCCCCCAGGGGAATAGCAATCAGCCCCAGCATTTT. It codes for CASSPQGNSNQPQHF.

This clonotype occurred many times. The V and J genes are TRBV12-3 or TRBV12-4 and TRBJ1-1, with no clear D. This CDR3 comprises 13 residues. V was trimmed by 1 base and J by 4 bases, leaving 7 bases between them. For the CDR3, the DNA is TGTGCCAGCAGTTTAGGGGTTTTCACTGAAGCTTTCTTT. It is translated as CASSLGVFTEAFF.